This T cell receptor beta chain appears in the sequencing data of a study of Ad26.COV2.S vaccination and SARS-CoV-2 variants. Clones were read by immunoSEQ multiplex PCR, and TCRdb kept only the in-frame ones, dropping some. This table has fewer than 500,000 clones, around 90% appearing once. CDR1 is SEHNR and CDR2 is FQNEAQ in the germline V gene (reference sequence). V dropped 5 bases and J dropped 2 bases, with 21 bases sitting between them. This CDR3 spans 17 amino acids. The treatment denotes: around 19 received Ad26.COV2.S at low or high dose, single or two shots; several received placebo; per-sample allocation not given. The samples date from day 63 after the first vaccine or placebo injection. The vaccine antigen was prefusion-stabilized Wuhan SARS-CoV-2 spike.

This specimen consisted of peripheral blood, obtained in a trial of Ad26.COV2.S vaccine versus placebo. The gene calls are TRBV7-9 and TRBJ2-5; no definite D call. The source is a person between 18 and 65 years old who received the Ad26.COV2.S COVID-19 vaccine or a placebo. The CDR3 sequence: CASSPLVGQQSQETQYF. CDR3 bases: TGTGCCAGCAGCCCCTTAGTTGGGCAACAGTCTCAAGAGACCCAGTACTTC.